A single sample is the source of the 20 T cell receptor beta chains below, sequenced in a study of blood T cell repertoires in COVID-19 (dated by TCRdb to between 2020 and 2021). The receptor library was made with the immunoSEQ multiplex PCR assay. The table was pulled from immuneACCESS by TCRdb, which kept in-frame rearrangements only. Such tables lose some clones; where checked, under half of the loss comes from unresolved V genes, and the rest has no known cause. The sample includes tens of thousands of clones, with about nine tenths observed a single time. The ten largest clones capture over 9% of the sample. The specimen was peripheral blood. The receptors derive from a man at least 80 years old with active COVID-19.

This chain uses TRBV6-5 with TRBJ2-2; 8 bases agree with TRBD2. V shed 8 bases and J 6 bases; nucleotides not matched to a gene: 8. From germline, CDR1 is MNHEY and CDR2 SVGAGI. This CDR3 comprises 14 residues. The CDR3 nucleotides read TGTGCCAGCTTAAAGGCTAGCGGGCCCGGGGAGCTGTTTTTT. Translation: CASLKASGPGELFF.

This clone was seen only a few times. This chain uses TRBV7-2 with TRBJ1-6; D unclear. The germline gives CDR1 SGHTA, CDR2 FQGNSA. Deletions cut 5 bases from V and 7 bases from J, with 12 bases between. This CDR3 has 14 amino acids. The CDR3 coding sequence is TGTGCCAGCAGCCACCAGAAGATAAATTCACCCCTCCACTTT. This codes for CASSHQKINSPLHF.

This clone was detected once. The rearrangement joins TRBV19 to TRBJ2-1, with TRBD2 matching over 7 bases. The CDR3 loop spans 15 amino acids. Germline values: CDR1 LNHDA, CDR2 SQIVND (reference sequence). V lost 5 bases, J lost 3 bases, and 7 bases stayed unmatched. This CDR3 is CASSLGRVFYNEQFF. CDR3 nucleotides: TGTGCCAGTAGTTTGGGGAGGGTTTTCTACAATGAGCAGTTCTTC.

The rearrangement links TRBV5-1 to TRBJ2-5; no firm D call. Germline V gene sequence: CDR1 SGHRS, CDR2 YFSETQ. There are 13 residues in the CDR3. Trimming left V 4 bases short and J 2 bases short, with 9 bases between. CDR3 residues: CASSPGSQETQYF. CDR3 nucleotides: TGCGCCAGCAGCCCCGGGTCGCAAGAGACCCAGTACTTC.

The V call is TRBV9, the J call TRBJ2-7, with D unclear. V shed 0 bases and J shed 2 bases, with 9 bases lying between them. This CDR3 region has 14 residues. Germline CDR1 SGDLS, CDR2 YYNGEE. This CDR3 is CASSVGPSAYEQYF. The CDR3 DNA is TGTGCCAGCAGCGTAGGCCCTAGTGCCTACGAGCAGTACTTC.

The chain couples TRBV24-1 to TRBJ2-2, with TRBD1 identical over 8 bases. Germline V gene lookup returns CDR1 KGHDR and CDR2 SFDVKD. V lost 3 bases to trimming and J lost 2 bases; unmatched junction nucleotides: 7. The CDR3 is 17 residues long. The CDR3 bases are TGTGCCACCAGTGATCCCCATGACAGGGGCAACACCGGGGAGCTGTTTTTT. It translates to CATSDPHDRGNTGELFF.

This clone was seen once. The rearrangement links TRBV10-3 to TRBJ1-5; TRBD1 agrees at 8 bases. The trim removed 8 bases at V and 0 bases at J, leaving 6 bases unmatched. The CDR3 sequence is 15 residues long. The germline gives CDR1 ENHRY, CDR2 SYGVKD. The CDR3 sequence: CAIVTTGDSNQPQHF. DNA for the CDR3: TGTGCCATCGTAACGACAGGGGATAGCAATCAGCCCCAGCATTTT.

The chain recombines TRBV10-3 with TRBJ1-4; 11 positions match TRBD1. Germline CDR1 reads ENHRY; CDR2 reads SYGVKD. This CDR3 contains 19 residues. Losses at the gene ends were 0 bases for V and 8 bases for J; bases not matched to a gene: 14. DNA for the CDR3: TGTGCCATCAGTGAGTCCATGGGTGGTACGGGACAGGGGGACGAAAAACTGTTTTTT. Translating gives CAISESMGGTGQGDEKLFF.

V gene TRBV12-2 combines with J gene TRBJ1-5. TRBV12-2 is reported as a pseudogene. This CDR3 comprises 16 residues. The CDR3 reads CASRLEIEGEGQPQHF. As DNA, the CDR3 is TGTGCAAGTCGCTTAGAAATCGAGGGGGAGGGGCAGCCCCAGCATTTT.

This sequence joins TRBV11-2 and TRBJ1-4; perhaps TRBD1 as D (5 bases). Between the trimmed V and J ends, which lost 6 bases and 5 bases, there was a span of 13 bases. This CDR3 comprises 14 residues. Germline assignment: CDR1 SGHAT and CDR2 FQNNGV. The CDR3 loop is CASRFPGVNEKLFF. The CDR3 coding sequence is TGTGCCAGCAGGTTCCCGGGGGTGAATGAAAAACTGTTTTTT.

In this sample, this clone turned up a few times. The chain is built from TRBV30 and TRBJ1-2; tentatively, D is TRBD1 (6 bases). This CDR3 region has 14 residues. Trimming cost V 3 bases and J 5 bases, with 16 bases left between them. Per the germline V gene, CDR1 is GTSNPN and CDR2 is SVGIG (reference sequence). Written as DNA, the CDR3 is TGTGCCTGGAGGCCTAGGGGGGGGGAATATGGCTACACCTTC. Translating gives CAWRPRGGEYGYTF.

This chain connects TRBV7-2 to TRBJ2-3, with 8 bases fitting TRBD1. The CDR3 consists of 18 residues. The V segment lost 0 bases and the J segment 4 bases; nucleotides outside the gene matches: 12. The germline V gene encodes CDR1 SGHTA and CDR2 FQGNSA. CDR3: CASSLARGQGTVADTQYF. The CDR3 DNA reads as TGTGCCAGCAGCTTAGCGCGCGGACAGGGAACGGTTGCAGATACGCAGTATTTT.

About this clone: The junction shows a germline mismatch at one end, possibly a read error. The V call is TRBV9, the J call TRBJ2-1; TRBD2 might be the D (6 bases). CDR3 length equals 12 residues. The germline V gene has CDR1 SGDLS and CDR2 YYNGEE. DNA of the CDR3: TGTGCCAGCAGCACTTTGGGGGGAGAAAAGCTCTTC. Residues: CASSTLGGEKLF.

The chain carries TRBV27 and TRBJ1-5; D is unresolved. Trimming pared 2 bases from V and 0 bases from J, leaving 5 bases between. From germline, CDR1 is MNHEY and CDR2 SMNVEV (reference sequence). The CDR3 has 14 residues. This chain's CDR3 is CASSLGGSNQPQHF. Written as DNA, the CDR3 is TGTGCCAGCAGTTTAGGAGGTAGCAATCAGCCCCAGCATTTT.

The V call is TRBV30, the J call TRBJ1-5; weak D call: TRBD1 (5 bases). The CDR3 runs to 16 residues. Trimming stripped 3 bases from V and 5 bases from J, with 20 bases between. The germline CDR1 and CDR2 sequences are GTSNPN and SVGIG (reference sequence). CDR3 sequence reads: CAWSATTGGIDQPQHF. The CDR3 nucleotides are TGTGCCTGGAGCGCAACTACCGGGGGTATCGATCAGCCCCAGCATTTT.

As DNA, the CDR3 is TGCGCCAGCAGCCAAGACGCGACTTTTACCTACGAGCAGTACTTC. Amino acids: CASSQDATFTYEQYF. The chain has TRBV4-1 and TRBJ2-7; D not resolved. V was pared by 0 bases and J by 2 bases, with 11 bases between. Germline V CDR1 and CDR2: MGHRA, YSYEKL. CDR3 length: 15 amino acids.

The gene calls are TRBV2 and TRBJ1-5, with no clear D. There are 15 residues in the CDR3. Trimming took 7 bases from V and 8 from J, leaving 21 bases between them. Per germline, CDR1 SNHLY and CDR2 FYNNEI. The CDR3 DNA reads TGTGCCAGCACGGCATTCAGACAAGCCTTAGAGCCCCAGCATTTT. Translated: CASTAFRQALEPQHF. The full variable domain, rest sourced from reference TRBV2 and TRBJ1-5, is EPEVTQTPSHQVTQMGQEVILRCVPISNHLYFYWYRQILGQKVEFLVSFYNNEISEKSEIFDDQFSVERPDGSNFTLKIRSTKLEDSAMYFCASTAFRQALEPQHFGDGTRLSIL.

This clone was detected only once. This chain uses TRBV19 with TRBJ2-7, with D possibly TRBD1 on 6 matching bases. V lost 7 bases and J lost 1, with 17 bases in between. Germline assignment: CDR1 LNHDA and CDR2 SQIVND (reference sequence). This CDR3 comprises 15 residues. CDR3 region: CASTRASQGSYEQYF. The CDR3 DNA reads TGTGCCAGTACCCGGGCCTCCCAGGGGTCCTACGAGCAGTACTTC.

The gene calls are TRBV30 and TRBJ1-2; D possibly corresponds to TRBD1 (5 bases). The CDR3 loop spans 13 amino acids. Trimming cost V 3 bases and J 6 bases, with 14 bases left between them. In germline, CDR1 is GTSNPN, CDR2 SVGIG (reference sequence). For the CDR3, the DNA is TGTGCCTGGAGGTCGCGGACCAGGGATGGCTACACCTTC. Translation gives CAWRSRTRDGYTF.

The gene calls are TRBV3-1 (or the pseudogene TRBV3-2) and TRBJ2-6, with 7 bases matching TRBD1. With 2 bases clipped from V and 2 bases from J, the junction kept 0 bases outside the gene matches. This CDR3 spans 15 amino acids. Germline CDR1 reads LGHDT; CDR2 reads YNNKEL (reference sequence). In DNA form, the CDR3 reads TGTGCCAGCAGCCAAACAGGGGCTGGGGCCAACGTCCTGACTTTC. Its translation is CASSQTGAGANVLTF.